The T cell receptor beta chain under discussion was sequenced for a study of shared T cell receptors in the human thymus. V was pared by 1 base and J by 3 bases, with 20 bases between. CDR1 and CDR2 from the germline V gene are SGHRS and YFSETQ. The CDR3 totals 18 residues. Clones were sequenced by immunoSEQ multiplex PCR, and TCRdb holds only the in-frame ones, with some missing. Here the sample spans 700,000 or so clones, 70% to 90% being singletons. The sample also formed part of further work on human thymus T cells. From that report: Infants, healthy and Finnish, who were having corrective surgery for congenital heart defects served as donors. Thymic samples were excised during corrective heart operations. Apparent bias marked the V and J gene usage of thymic and blood repertoires. Related research examined unrelated individuals and reported that their thymic repertoires overlapped highly.

The clonotype was recovered from a girl in the first two years of life with a congenital heart defect. Sequenced input: thymocytes. This sequence joins TRBV5-1 and TRBJ2-1; a possible D gene is TRBD1 (6 bases). The CDR3 bases are TGCGCCAGCAGCTTGTACGCAGGGGTTATCATAAGCTACAATGAGCAGTTCTTC. Encoded protein: CASSLYAGVIISYNEQFF.